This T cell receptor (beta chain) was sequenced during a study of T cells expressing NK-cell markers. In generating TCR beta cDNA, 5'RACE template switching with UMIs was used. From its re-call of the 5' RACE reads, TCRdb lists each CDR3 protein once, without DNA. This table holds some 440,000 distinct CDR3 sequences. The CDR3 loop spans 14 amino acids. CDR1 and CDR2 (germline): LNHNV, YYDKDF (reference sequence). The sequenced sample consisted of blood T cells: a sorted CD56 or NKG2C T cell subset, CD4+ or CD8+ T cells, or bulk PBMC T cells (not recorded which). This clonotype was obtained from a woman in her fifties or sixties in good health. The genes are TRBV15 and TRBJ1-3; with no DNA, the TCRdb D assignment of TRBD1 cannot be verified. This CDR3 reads CAAGQGTAGNTIYF.